This record concerns one T cell receptor beta chain sequence. The antigen it recognizes is unknown. No much larger clone is present one base from it, and per-base qualities are unavailable. Compared with germline, V lacks 4 bases and J lacks 0 bases; bases without a gene match: 5. The CDR3, from cysteine to phenylalanine, totals 15 residues. The entry retains the CDR3 DNA only, 45 bases that are in frame from base 1. CDR1 ENHRY and CDR2 SYGVKD were looked up in the germline V gene. The cohort consisted of 600 to 700 healthy bone marrow donors. All cohort members were sampled while nominally healthy, although unrecorded immune exposures were likely present. The donor tested CMV seronegative, placing the donor among the 350 to 400 seronegative members of the cohort. Every donor gave a peripheral blood sample, and the peripheral blood mononuclear cells from that sample were used for TCR beta sequencing. The Qiagen DNeasy Blood Extraction Kit was used to extract genomic DNA from the blood cell samples.

Library prep was done by the immunoSEQ multiplex PCR assay. The multiplex PCR relied on a mix of 60 forward primers for TCR Vbeta segments and 13 reverse primers for TCR Jbeta segments. The CDR3 region of rearranged TCR beta genes was amplified from genomic DNA with a multiplex PCR assay. Amplified TCR beta libraries were sequenced as 87-base-pair reads on the Illumina HiSeq System. Turning to the authors' computational methods: Across the 670 or so repertoires, a later analysis counted approximately 75 million unique TCR beta chains, 8.5 million to 12 million of which were shared by at least two donors. Raw reads were error-corrected and collapsed into unique sequences with a nearest-neighbor algorithm that merged closely related sequences to remove PCR and sequencing errors. To assign V, D and J gene segments, CDR3 sequences were aligned to IMGT reference sequences. For a sequence to be retained, at least a six-nucleotide match to both a V gene segment and a J gene segment was required. A rearrangement counted as productive if the CDR3 had no stop codons and remained in frame with V and J, and every other rearrangement counted as non-productive. CDR3 was defined by IMGT convention, running from the second conserved V-encoded cysteine to the conserved J-encoded phenylalanine. In an earlier analysis of more than 550 of the donors, sequences lacking an unambiguous match to a single V gene segment were excluded. An earlier analysis of a few hundred of the donors called V segments functional above 56.7% productive rearrangements and segregating when the between-donor standard deviation exceeded 5%. A statistical classification framework was developed to diagnose cytomegalovirus status using the catalog of TCR beta chain sequences. A later analysis assigned V and J genes by comparing TCR nucleotide sequences with IMGT/GENE-DB human TR gene sequences. In a later analysis, CDR3 sequences and most-parsimonious VDJ recombination scenarios were assigned using the TCRdist pipeline. In a later analysis, each TCR beta chain was defined by its CDR3 amino acid sequence together with its V-gene family, and reads without a unique V-gene family were excluded. In a later analysis, around 600 highly shared, low-generation-probability nucleotide sequences were removed to address suspected cross-contamination and a sequencing artifact. In a later analysis, a clonal expansion index for each public chain was calculated from normalized within-repertoire ranks of inferred template counts. In a later analysis, generation probabilities were computed using a VDJ recombination model fitted to out-of-frame rearrangements, and the results were checked against IGoR. Hypergeometric tests were used in a later analysis to score TCR-TCR, TCR-HLA and TCR-CMV co-occurrence, with a repertoire-size bias correction applied to the TCR pairs. To estimate false discovery rates, a later analysis permuted the HLA or CMV assignments 20 times. In a later analysis, co-occurring TCRs were grouped with DBSCAN, and TCRdist sequence similarity was added when clustering was performed within HLA-allele-positive subsets. For co-occurrence clustering, repertoires with fewer than 30,000 or more than 120,000 public chains were excluded, along with 5 or 6 repertoires with anomalous nucleotide sharing. The table was pulled from immuneACCESS by TCRdb, which kept in-frame rearrangements only. Such tables lose some clones; where checked, under half of the loss comes from unresolved V genes, and the rest has no known cause. V and J calls and clone size come straight from that table; D and trimming were deduced from the DNA. The sample profile shows roughly 190,000 clones; 60% to 80% of them were found once. The top ten clones comprise approximately 1.5% of the sample.

This sample is drawn from a study of cytomegalovirus exposure and HLA in healthy donors (dated by TCRdb to about 2017). As for the study more broadly: According to an earlier analysis of several hundred of the donors, about 179 million T cells yielded 117 million unique TCR beta sequences and about 300 Gb of sequence data. Roughly 290 gigabases of sequencing data and about 92 million unique TCR sequences made up an early release that covered over 550 HLA-typed donors. Among the roughly 370 genotyped donors, about 85% belonged to the genetic ancestry cluster associated with self-reported Caucasian donors. The aim of the study was to test whether cataloging public T cell receptors could identify signatures of past pathogen exposure. The T cell repertoires of under 700 subjects were profiled by immunosequencing and related to cytomegalovirus serostatus. Along with the approximately 600-subject first cohort, a separate validation cohort of some 130 different subjects was used. The study combined high-throughput TCR immunosequencing, statistical association of individual TCRs with disease status, and machine learning to predict cytomegalovirus infection status. In a later analysis, previously published TCR beta repertoires from several hundred donors were re-analyzed and high-resolution HLA genotyping was added so that TCR occurrence patterns could be studied. Rather than using new phenotypic data, the later analysis identified candidate immune exposures from TCR beta sequences and from how often those sequences occurred across donors. An earlier analysis of 587 of the donors used high-throughput TCR beta sequencing to judge whether each TCR beta V gene segment behaved as functional or pseudogenic. Donor age, sex, ethnicity and CMV serostatus were compiled together with the repertoire data. In a later genetic analysis, genome-wide SNP genotypes for about three fifths of the roughly 670 donors were used, and that subset was treated as a discovery cohort. All discovery cohort repertoires had been generated using a single sequencing platform. HLA typing included class I and class II loci at four-digit resolution. Typing coverage varied by locus: 629-630 donors for A, B, C, DRB1 and DQB1; 500 to 550 for DQA1; over 600 for DPA1; around 450 for DPB1. Several DR-DQ haplotypes were handled as single units for association and clustering, since linkage in the cohort was strong. Among over 350 genotyped donors of the cohort, an average of approximately 250,000 unique TCR beta nucleotide sequences were sequenced per donor, around 20% of them non-productive. What the research found in general, with its limitations: While some public TCRs were present in many individuals, most TCR sequences turned up only very rarely across donors. In a later analysis, HLA-associated TCR beta chains showed more clonal expansion and lower generation probabilities than non-associated chains that were equally common. In a later genetic analysis, fewer N-insertions in productive TCRs were reported among donors in an Asian-associated ancestry cluster than the approximately 670-donor mean. A later analysis reported that several top co-occurrence clusters appeared linked to parvovirus B19, influenza, CMV and Epstein-Barr virus. According to the authors, the approach could potentially be generalized to other disease states and immunological phenotypes. The 87-base-pair reads could not distinguish some IMGT-functional V segments, including TRBV6-2 and TRBV6-3, so those segments were excluded. A further reported finding was that TCR beta sequences accurately predicted the HLA-A and HLA-B alleles for most subjects in the first cohort. When HLA alleles, especially DR and DQ, strongly co-occurred, attributing TCR associations to individual alleles was difficult. HLA typing was unavailable for some donors at each locus, so association tests used only the typed subset. This cohort had only TCR beta chains sequenced, and the lack of alpha or paired-chain data limited which features could be detected. A cluster of highly shared sequence variants was judged likely to represent a technical artifact of the sequencing pipeline. An association between a missense DCLRE1C variant and V-gene and J-gene trimming of TCR beta chains was found in a later genetic analysis and replicated in an independent cohort. Broadly in line with IMGT annotations, most TCR beta V segments showed up in productive rearrangements about 90% or about 30% of the time in an earlier analysis of around 600 of the donors. Linkage disequilibrium might explain the correlated functional status among segregating V segments, but an unknown experimental factor could not be excluded. The classifier was reported to diagnose cytomegalovirus status with high specificity and sensitivity in both the original cohort and the validation cohort. According to a later analysis, most CMV-associated TCR beta chains appeared to be HLA-restricted, and the HLA associations seemed to be driven largely by CMV exposure. Three of the identified cytomegalovirus-associated TCR beta chains were confirmed in vitro to be specific for cytomegalovirus antigens. Presence/absence analyses assumed roughly uniform sequencing depth across donors, an assumption that may not hold. According to a later analysis, TCR association rates differed among HLA loci, with DRB1 alleles showing the most associated TCRs and HLA-C alleles showing the fewest. For the cohort, immune exposure information was limited to CMV serostatus. Approximately 18 rarely observed V segments, including chromosome 9 orphons, were excluded from the earlier analysis of approximately 500 of the donors because counts were too low. The study listed 150 to 200 TCR beta chains as associated with cytomegalovirus. In a later analysis, some 18,000 TCR beta sequences were associated with specific HLA alleles at a false discovery rate of 0.05.

The rearranged chain carries TRBV10-3 and TRBJ2-7; the junction holds 8 bases that match TRBD2. The receptor was derived from a woman younger than 35 in good health and CMV-seronegative. The material sequenced was PBMCs. The DNA sequence follows: TGTGCCATCAGTGTAGATACTAGCGGCTCCTACGAGCAGTACTTC. The resulting protein is CAISVDTSGSYEQYF.